This record looks at one T cell receptor beta chain sequence and its context. V was clipped by 6 bases and J by 2 bases; unmatched bases: 8. CDR3 length: 17 amino acids. Germline loops: CDR1 SGHTA, CDR2 FQGNSA. The record originates from a study of control samples from healthy donors and cancer patients. This table comes from immunoSEQ multiplex PCR, and its TCRdb copy is limited to in-frame clones, with some not included. The table lists more than 150,000 clones, 80% to 95% of them singletons. The chain couples TRBV7-2 to TRBJ2-3; TRBD2 matches at 13 bases. The clonotype originates from a man younger than 30 in good health. Sequenced: blood. CDR3 nucleotide sequence: TGTGCCAGCAGGTACCGGACTAGCGGGGGCCCCACAGATACGCAGTATTTT. Translating it yields CASRYRTSGGPTDTQYF.